This is a list of T cell receptor beta chains from one sample in a study of blood T cell repertoires in COVID-19. This table comes from immunoSEQ multiplex PCR, and its TCRdb copy is limited to in-frame clones, with some not included. This sample yields about 390,000 clones, of which about 86% are seen a single time; approximately 10% belongs to the top ten. Sequencing was performed on PBMCs or T cells enriched from blood (not recorded which). The receptors were sampled from a woman aged 50 to 60 who had recovered from COVID-19. CDR3s include the opening cysteine and the closing phenylalanine or tryptophan. A D gene is named only where the DNA matches it firmly. Expanded clones are given a class, and other clones once, few, many or no size at all.

j_gene,v_gene,abundance,d_gene,CDR3nt,CDR3aa
TRBJ1-1,TRBV7-2,once,NA,TGTGCCAGCACCATGAGAGGGAAGAACACTGAAGCTTTCTTT,CASTMRGKNTEAFF
TRBJ1-6,TRBV3-1/TRBV3-2,NA,NA,TGTGCCAGCAGCCAAGGACAATCATCCCTCCACTTT,CASSQGQSSLHF
TRBJ1-2,TRBV30,NA,TRBD1,TGTGCCTGGAGTCGACAGGGGGCGGGGGGCTACACCTTC,CAWSRQGAGGYTF
TRBJ1-5,TRBV6-5,NA,NA,TGTGCCAGCAGTTACTCGAACGTGCCGGGAGCCCAGCATTTT,CASSYSNVPGAQHF
TRBJ1-5,TRBV19,NA,TRBD1,TGTGCCAGTAGTAGACAGCGGGACAGGGGGCCTCAGCCCCAGCATTTT,CASSRQRDRGPQPQHF
TRBJ1-1,TRBV27,NA,TRBD1,TGTGCCAGCACCCACAGGGGTTCGACCACTGAAGCTTTCTTT,CASTHRGSTTEAFF
TRBJ2-3,TRBV3-1/TRBV3-2,NA,NA,TGTGCCAGCAGCCACCGCCCGGGCAGGGCTTCTTCAGATACGCAGTATTTT,CASSHRPGRASSDTQYF
TRBJ2-1,TRBV29-1,NA,NA,TGCAGCGTTGAAACTGCAGGCTACAATGAGCAGTTCTTC,CSVETAGYNEQFF
TRBJ2-2,TRBV5-1,NA,TRBD1,TGCGCCAGCAGCTTGGTGGTACAGGGGTTGACCGGGGAGCTGTTTTTT,CASSLVVQGLTGELFF
TRBJ2-7,TRBV7-9,once,TRBD1,TGTGCCAGCAGCCCCCGGGACAGGGTCTACGAGCAGTACTTC,CASSPRDRVYEQYF
TRBJ2-7,TRBV28,NA,NA,TGTGCCAGCAGTCGGGGTTACGAGCAGTACTTC,CASSRGYEQYF